This T cell receptor (beta chain) was sequenced during a study of shared clonotypes between healthy human individuals. About the study: Each donor's CD8 memory used one plate, CD8 naive two, each CD4 subset three.

Measured with immunoSEQ multiplex PCR; TCRdb has only the in-frame clones, and not every one. The sample includes roughly 1,000,000 clones, about 80% of them seen just once. The donors were adults (healthy and HIV-negative) with no recent acute infections or vaccinations. CDR3 length: 13 residues. Germline V CDR1 and CDR2: SGDLS, YYNGEE. Trimming took off 1 base at V and 3 bases at J, with 5 bases between the two ends. The sample comprised memory CD4+ T cells from PBMCs. Described subset: CD45RA-negative fraction. This sequence was found in a man aged 18 to 29 in good health. Some clones in this sample may be carry-over from other donors' samples. This chain links TRBV9 with TRBJ2-1; D is undetermined. The CDR3 protein is CASSVLDYNEQFF. The CDR3 DNA is TGTGCCAGCAGCGTACTGGACTACAATGAGCAGTTCTTC.